Below, one TCR beta chain is given with its context. The sample comes from a study of T cells in Graves' hyperthyroidism and ophthalmopathy. Germline V gives CDR1 MNHNS, CDR2 SASEGT. J lost 7 bases, V lost 7 bases, and 9 bases had no gene match. CDR3 length equals 15 residues. There were TCR beta CDR3 regions amplified from RNA transcripts. HTBI primers were used for first-round RT-PCR of the TCR CDR3. Each CDR3 protein gets one entry after TCRdb re-called the multiplex PCR reads with MiXCR. This sample yields approximately 370,000 distinct CDR3 sequences, of which about 15% are seen a single time; roughly 33% belongs to the top ten.

This clonotype was sampled from a woman in her thirties with Graves' hyperthyroidism. Input material: blood. This rearrangement joins TRBV6-1 to TRBJ2-2; TRBD1 matches 10 bases. The CDR3, as DNA: TGTGCCAGCACCGACGACAGGGGGCGAGTCGGGGAGCTGTTTTTT. This sequence encodes CASTDDRGRVGELFF.